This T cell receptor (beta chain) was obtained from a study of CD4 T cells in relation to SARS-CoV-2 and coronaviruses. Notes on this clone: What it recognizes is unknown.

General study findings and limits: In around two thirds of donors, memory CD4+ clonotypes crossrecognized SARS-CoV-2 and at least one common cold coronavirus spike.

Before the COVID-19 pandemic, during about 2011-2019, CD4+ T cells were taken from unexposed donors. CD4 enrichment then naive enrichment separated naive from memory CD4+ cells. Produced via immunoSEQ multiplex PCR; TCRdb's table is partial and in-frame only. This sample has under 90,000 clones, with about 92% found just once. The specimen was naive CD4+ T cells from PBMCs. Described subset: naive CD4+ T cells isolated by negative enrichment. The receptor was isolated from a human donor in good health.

The CDR3 loop reads CASSFREKVAYGYTF. CDR3 nucleotide sequence: TGTGCCAGCAGCTTCAGGGAGAAGGTTGCCTATGGCTACACCTTC. The chain has TRBV5-6 and TRBJ1-2, with a weak D call TRBD1 (5 bases). V dropped 2 bases and J dropped 4 bases, with 15 bases sitting between them. Per germline, CDR1 SGHDT and CDR2 YYEEEE. This CDR3 is built from 15 residues.